This T cell receptor (beta chain) was sequenced for a study of circulating and synovial CD4+ cells in juvenile arthritis (dated 2014 in TCRdb). Regarding the study in general: Within each patient, the study compared the TCRbeta CDR3 repertoires of three groups: circulating HLA-DR+ CD4 T cells, bulk blood CD4 T cells, and synovial CD4 T cells. The goal of repertoire sequencing was to confirm that a circulating synovial-like CD4 T cell subset was enriched in synovial clonotypes. Overall study results and their limits: Traditional Vbeta family usage analysis did not detect the difference between circulating pathogenic-like lymphocytes and bulk blood T cells. Circulating pathogenic-like lymphocytes clustered together with synovial T cells and shared a substantially larger fraction of CDR3 sequences with synovium than bulk blood did. Overlap with synovium increased with sequencing depth, so measured shared-clonotype fractions likely underestimated the full repertoire overlap. Because T cell genome counts differed by at least an order of magnitude between CPL and bulk blood CD4 samples, sample-size effects were addressed. Lower diversity was observed in synovial and circulating pathogenic-like lymphocyte repertoires than in bulk blood CD4 repertoires, and some CPL samples were found to be as oligoclonal as synovium.

As to this clone: There is no known antigen for this receptor. No much larger clone is present one base from it, and per-base qualities are unavailable.

V is reduced by 0 bases and J by 7 bases, leaving a spacing of 15 bases between them. According to the germline V gene, CDR1 reads LGHNA and CDR2 reads YNFKEQ. The CDR3 runs 16 residues from the cysteine to the phenylalanine. The DNA shown is the 48-base CDR3, in frame from base 1. Donors of the sequenced samples were patients with active juvenile idiopathic arthritis. Cells were sorted right after thawing, and dead cells were excluded with Live/Dead Fixable Near-IR Stain. Receptors were amplified or captured by the immunoSEQ multiplex PCR assay. TCRbeta CDR3 sequencing was carried out by an external provider as a commercial service. Under the source paper's analysis protocol: The analyses relied on productive nucleotide sequences along with amino acid sequences obtained through in silico translation. Diversity was measured as Renyi entropy over a range of alpha values, and the median of 200 repeated subsamples was taken to equalise sample size. Pairwise repertoire distance was calculated as one minus the Chao-modified Jaccard index to correct for under-sampling and was used for clustering. Frequency-weighted overlap with synovial clonotypes was calculated across 200 sample sizes, using 200 draws without replacement for each, and the value reported was the one at the size of the smaller sample. TCRdb re-hosts the immuneACCESS table, in-frame sequences only. Its copies lack some clones; in the studies checked, an unresolved V gene accounts for under half of them, and the cause for the rest is not known. V, J and clone size are those of that table, while D and trimming were read from the DNA. This sample gives around 32,000 clones in total; roughly 96% of them show up just once. Of the sample, 0.68% falls within the top ten clones.

The source of this sequence is a human donor with juvenile idiopathic arthritis. Sequencing input: CD4+ T cells from blood. Rearrangement joined TRBV4-2 to TRBJ1-4, with TRBD1 as a weak D call on 5 bases. CDR3 region: CASSQEGGAGAEKLFF. At the DNA level, the sequence is TGTGCCAGCAGCCAAGAGGGAGGGGCGGGAGCTGAAAAACTGTTTTTT.